Sequencing of this T cell receptor beta chain was carried out in a study of cytomegalovirus exposure and HLA in healthy donors. General study findings and limits: TCR beta chain V- and J-gene trimming was linked, in a later analysis, to a missense variant in DCLRE1C. In a later analysis, TCR association rates varied by HLA locus: DRB1 most, HLA-C fewest.

With respect to this clone: No antigen is known for it.

Losses at the gene ends were 6 bases for V and 4 bases for J; bases not matched to a gene: 9. CDR3 size: 14 residues. The germline gives CDR1 SQVTM, CDR2 ANQGSEA. In the PCR, 60 Vbeta and 13 Jbeta primers were used. The protocol was immunoSEQ multiplex PCR, while the TCRdb copy is restricted to in-frame clones and leaves out a portion. The sample includes 90,000 to 150,000 clones, approximately 80% seen only once; the top ten take under 0.3%. This clonotype was sampled from a man over 45 in good health and CMV-seronegative. The chain recombines TRBV29-1 with TRBJ2-1; 7 bases map to TRBD2. Sequences were obtained from PBMCs. The CDR3 protein is CSVRLAVKYNEQFF. The CDR3 DNA is TGCAGCGTGAGGCTAGCGGTGAAGTACAATGAGCAGTTCTTC.